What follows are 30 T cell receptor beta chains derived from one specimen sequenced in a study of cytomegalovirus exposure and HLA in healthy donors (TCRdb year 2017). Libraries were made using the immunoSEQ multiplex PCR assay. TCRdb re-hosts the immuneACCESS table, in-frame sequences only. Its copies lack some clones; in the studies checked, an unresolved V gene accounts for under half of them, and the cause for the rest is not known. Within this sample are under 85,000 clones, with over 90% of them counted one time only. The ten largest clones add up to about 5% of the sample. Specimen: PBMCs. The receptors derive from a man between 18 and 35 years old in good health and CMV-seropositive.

CDR3 protein: CASSVAGQGAVNIQYF. The CDR3 DNA is TGTGCCAGCAGCGTAGCAGGACAGGGGGCAGTAAACATTCAGTACTTC. The V and J genes are TRBV9 and TRBJ2-4; 11 nucleotides agree with TRBD1. This CDR3 spans 16 amino acids. V lost 0 bases and J lost 6; bases outside the gene matches: 5. Germline loops: CDR1 SGDLS, CDR2 YYNGEE. Complete variable domain (other parts from reference TRBV9 and TRBJ2-4): DSGVTQTPKHLITATGQRVTLRCSPRSGDLSVYWYQQSLDQGLQFLIQYYNGEERAKGNILERFSAQQFPDLHSELNLSSLELGDSALYFCASSVAGQGAVNIQYFGAGTRLSVL.

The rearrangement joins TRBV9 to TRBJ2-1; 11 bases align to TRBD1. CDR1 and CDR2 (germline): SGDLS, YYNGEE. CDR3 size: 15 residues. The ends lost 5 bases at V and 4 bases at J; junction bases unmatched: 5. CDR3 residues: CASRAGTGGYNEQFF. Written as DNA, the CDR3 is TGTGCCAGCAGGGCCGGGACAGGGGGTTACAATGAGCAGTTCTTC.

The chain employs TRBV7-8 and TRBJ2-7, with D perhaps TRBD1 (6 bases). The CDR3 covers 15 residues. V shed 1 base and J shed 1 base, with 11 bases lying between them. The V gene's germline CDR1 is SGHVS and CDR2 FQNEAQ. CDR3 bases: TGTGCCAGCAGCTTAGAGGGGGTGCGTTCCTACGAGCAGTACTTC. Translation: CASSLEGVRSYEQYF.

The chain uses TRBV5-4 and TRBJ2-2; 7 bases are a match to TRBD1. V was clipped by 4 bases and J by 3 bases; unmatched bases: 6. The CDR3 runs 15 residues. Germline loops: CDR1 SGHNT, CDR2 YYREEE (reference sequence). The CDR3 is CASSLQGVDTGELFF. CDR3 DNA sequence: TGTGCCAGCAGCCTTCAGGGGGTTGACACCGGGGAGCTGTTTTTT. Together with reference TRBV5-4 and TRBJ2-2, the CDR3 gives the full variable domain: ETGVTQSPTHLIKTRGQQVTLRCSSQSGHNTVSWYQQALGQGPQFIFQYYREEENGRGNFPPRFSGLQFPNYSSELNVNALELDDSALYLCASSLQGVDTGELFFGEGSRLTVL.

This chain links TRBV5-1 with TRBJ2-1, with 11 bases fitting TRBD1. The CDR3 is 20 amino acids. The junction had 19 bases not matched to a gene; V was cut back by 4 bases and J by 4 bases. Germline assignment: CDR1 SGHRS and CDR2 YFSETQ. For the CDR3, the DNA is TGCGCCAGCAGCCCTACCGGGACAGGGGGGTTTAGCGGGAGATACAATGAGCAGTTCTTC. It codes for CASSPTGTGGFSGRYNEQFF.

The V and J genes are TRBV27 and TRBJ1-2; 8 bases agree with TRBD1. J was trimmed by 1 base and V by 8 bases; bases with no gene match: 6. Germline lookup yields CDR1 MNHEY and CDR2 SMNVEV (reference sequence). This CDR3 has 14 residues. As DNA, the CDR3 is TGTGCCAGCGGATCAGGGGGCAATAACTATGGCTACACCTTC. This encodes CASGSGGNNYGYTF.

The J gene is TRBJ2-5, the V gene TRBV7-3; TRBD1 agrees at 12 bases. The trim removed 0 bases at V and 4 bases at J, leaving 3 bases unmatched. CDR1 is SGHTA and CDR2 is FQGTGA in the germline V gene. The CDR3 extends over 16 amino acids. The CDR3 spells CASSLTGGQGAETQYF. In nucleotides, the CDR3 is TGTGCCAGCAGCTTAACGGGGGGACAGGGGGCAGAGACCCAGTACTTC.

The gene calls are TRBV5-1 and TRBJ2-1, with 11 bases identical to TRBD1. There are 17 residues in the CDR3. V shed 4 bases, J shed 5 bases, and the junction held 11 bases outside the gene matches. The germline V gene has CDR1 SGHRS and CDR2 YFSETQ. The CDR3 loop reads CASSPQPGQGANNEQFF. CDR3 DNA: TGCGCCAGCAGCCCCCAACCCGGACAGGGGGCAAACAATGAGCAGTTCTTC.

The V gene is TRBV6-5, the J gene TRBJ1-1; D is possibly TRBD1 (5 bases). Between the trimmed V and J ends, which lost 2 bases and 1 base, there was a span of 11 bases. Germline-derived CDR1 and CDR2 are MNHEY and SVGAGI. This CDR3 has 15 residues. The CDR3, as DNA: TGTGCCAGCAGTTACCGGGGGGACCCGAACACTGAAGCTTTCTTT. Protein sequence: CASSYRGDPNTEAFF.

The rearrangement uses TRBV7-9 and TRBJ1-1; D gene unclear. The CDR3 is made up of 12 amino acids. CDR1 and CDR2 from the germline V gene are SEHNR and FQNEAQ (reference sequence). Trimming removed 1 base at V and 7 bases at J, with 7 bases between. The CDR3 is CASSLVWSEAFF. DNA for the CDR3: TGTGCCAGCAGCTTAGTTTGGAGTGAAGCTTTCTTT.

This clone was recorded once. The CDR3 loop reads CASSGLAGVYEQYF. In DNA form, the CDR3 reads TGTGCCAGCTCAGGACTAGCGGGAGTCTACGAGCAGTACTTC. The chain links TRBV5-8 to TRBJ2-7; 13 positions match TRBD2. This CDR3 contains 14 residues. Germline-derived CDR1 and CDR2 are SGHTS and YDEGEE. V shed 7 bases, J shed 3 bases, and the junction held 4 bases outside the gene matches.

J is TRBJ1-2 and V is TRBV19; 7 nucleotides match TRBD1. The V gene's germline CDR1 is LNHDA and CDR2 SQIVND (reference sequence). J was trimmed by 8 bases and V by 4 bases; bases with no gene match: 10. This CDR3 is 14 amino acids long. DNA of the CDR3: TGTGCCAGTAGTACCGACAGGGAGTTCTGGGGCTACACCTTC. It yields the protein CASSTDREFWGYTF.

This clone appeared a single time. The CDR3 protein is CASGALSGANVLTF. Written as DNA, the CDR3 is TGTGCCAGCGGGGCGCTCTCTGGGGCCAACGTCCTGACTTTC. V is TRBV11-2 and J is TRBJ2-6, with D possibly TRBD1 on 5 matching bases. The germline V gene has CDR1 SGHAT and CDR2 FQNNGV. Between the trimmed V and J ends, which lost 8 bases and 0 bases, there was a span of 8 bases. The length of the CDR3 is 14 residues.

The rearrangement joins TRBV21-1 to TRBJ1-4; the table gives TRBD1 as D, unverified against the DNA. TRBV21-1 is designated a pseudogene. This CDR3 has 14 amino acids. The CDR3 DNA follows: TGTGCCAGCACGCGGCCAGGGGATAACGAAAAACTGTTTTTT. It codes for CASTRPGDNEKLFF.

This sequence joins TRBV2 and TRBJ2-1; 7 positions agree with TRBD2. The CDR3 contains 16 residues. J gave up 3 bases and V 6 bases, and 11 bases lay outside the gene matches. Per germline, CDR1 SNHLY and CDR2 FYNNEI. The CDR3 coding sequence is TGTGCCAGCAGCCCCCGGAAAGCGGGAAACTACAATGAGCAGTTCTTC. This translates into CASSPRKAGNYNEQFF.

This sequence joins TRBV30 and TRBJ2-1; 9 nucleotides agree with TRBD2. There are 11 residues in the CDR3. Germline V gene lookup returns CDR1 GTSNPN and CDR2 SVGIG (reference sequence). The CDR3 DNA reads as TGTATATGCGGGAGGGCCGGTGAGCAGTTCTTC. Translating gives CICGRAGEQFF.

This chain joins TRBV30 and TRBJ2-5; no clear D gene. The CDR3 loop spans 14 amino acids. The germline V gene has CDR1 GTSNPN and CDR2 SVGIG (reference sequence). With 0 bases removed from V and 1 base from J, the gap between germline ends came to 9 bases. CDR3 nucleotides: TGTGCCTGGAGTGTATCGGTAGTCCAAGAGACCCAGTACTTC. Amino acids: CAWSVSVVQETQYF.

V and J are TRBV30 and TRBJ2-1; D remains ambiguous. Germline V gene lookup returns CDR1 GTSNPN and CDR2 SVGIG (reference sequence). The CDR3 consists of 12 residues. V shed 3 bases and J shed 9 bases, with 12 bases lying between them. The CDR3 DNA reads TGTGCCTGGAGCGCCATCCCGGTTGAGCAGTTCTTC. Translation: CAWSAIPVEQFF.

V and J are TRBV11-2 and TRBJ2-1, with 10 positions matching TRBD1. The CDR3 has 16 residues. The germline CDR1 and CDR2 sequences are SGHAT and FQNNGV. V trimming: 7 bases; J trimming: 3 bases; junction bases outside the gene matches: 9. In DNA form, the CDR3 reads TGTGCCAGCACCAAAGGTCGGACAGGGGGCTACAATGAGCAGTTCTTC. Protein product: CASTKGRTGGYNEQFF.

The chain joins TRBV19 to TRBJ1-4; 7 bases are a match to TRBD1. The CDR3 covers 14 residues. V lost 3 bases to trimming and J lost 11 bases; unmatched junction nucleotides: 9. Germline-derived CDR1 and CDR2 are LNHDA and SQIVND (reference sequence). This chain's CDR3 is CASSIRTGGTKLFF. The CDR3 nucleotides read TGTGCCAGTAGTATCAGGACAGGAGGGACTAAACTGTTTTTT. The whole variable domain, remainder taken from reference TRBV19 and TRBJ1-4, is DGGITQSPKYLFRKEGQNVTLSCEQNLNHDAMYWYRQDPGQGLRLIYYSQIVNDFQKGDIAEGYSVSREKKESFPLTVTSAQKNPTAFYLCASSIRTGGTKLFFGSGTQLSVL.

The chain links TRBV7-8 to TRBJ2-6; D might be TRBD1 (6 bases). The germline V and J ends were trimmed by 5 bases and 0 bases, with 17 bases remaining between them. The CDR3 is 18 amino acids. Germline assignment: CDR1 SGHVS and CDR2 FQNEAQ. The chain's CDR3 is CASSRITGLPSGANVLTF. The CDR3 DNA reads TGTGCCAGCAGCAGGATTACAGGGCTCCCCTCTGGGGCCAACGTCCTGACTTTC. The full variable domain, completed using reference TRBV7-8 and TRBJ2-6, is GAGVSQSPRYKVAKRGQDVALRCDPISGHVSLFWYQQALGQGPEFLTYFQNEAQLDKSGLPSDRFFAERPEGSVSTLKIQRTQQEDSAVYLCASSRITGLPSGANVLTFGAGSRLTVL.

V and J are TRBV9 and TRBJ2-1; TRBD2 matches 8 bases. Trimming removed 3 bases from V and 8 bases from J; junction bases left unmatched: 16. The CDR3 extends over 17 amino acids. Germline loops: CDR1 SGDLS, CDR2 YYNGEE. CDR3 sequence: CASSDDDGSGSFYEQFF. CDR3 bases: TGTGCCAGCAGCGACGACGATGGGAGCGGGAGTTTCTATGAGCAGTTCTTC.

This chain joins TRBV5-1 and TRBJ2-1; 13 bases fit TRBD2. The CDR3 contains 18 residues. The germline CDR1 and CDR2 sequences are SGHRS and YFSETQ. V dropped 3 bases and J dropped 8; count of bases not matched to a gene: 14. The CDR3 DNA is TGCGCCAGCAGCTCGGGGGGGACTAGCGGGACGTCTTTCGATGAGCAGTTCTTC. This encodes CASSSGGTSGTSFDEQFF.

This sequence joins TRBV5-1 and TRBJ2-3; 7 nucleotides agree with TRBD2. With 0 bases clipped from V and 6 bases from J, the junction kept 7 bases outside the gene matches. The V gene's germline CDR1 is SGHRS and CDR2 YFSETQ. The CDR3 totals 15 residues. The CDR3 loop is CASSLGAGRFDTQYF. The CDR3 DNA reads TGCGCCAGCAGCTTGGGAGCGGGAAGGTTCGATACGCAGTATTTT.

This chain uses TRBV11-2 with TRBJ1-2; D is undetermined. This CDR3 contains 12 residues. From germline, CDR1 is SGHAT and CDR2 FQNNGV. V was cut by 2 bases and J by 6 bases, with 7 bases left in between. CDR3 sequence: CASSLREDGYTF. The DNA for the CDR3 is TGTGCCAGCAGCTTAAGGGAGGATGGCTACACCTTC. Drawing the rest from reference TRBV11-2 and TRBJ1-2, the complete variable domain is EAGVAQSPRYKIIEKRQSVAFWCNPISGHATLYWYQQILGQGPKLLIQFQNNGVVDDSQLPKDRFSAERLKGVDSTLKIQPAKLEDSAVYLCASSLREDGYTFGSGTRLTVV.

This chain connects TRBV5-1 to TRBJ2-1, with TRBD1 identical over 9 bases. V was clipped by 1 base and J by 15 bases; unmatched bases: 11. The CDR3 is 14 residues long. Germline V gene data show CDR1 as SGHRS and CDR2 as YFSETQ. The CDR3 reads CASSLIARDRDSFF. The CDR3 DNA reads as TGCGCCAGCAGCTTGATCGCCCGGGACAGGGACTCGTTCTTC.

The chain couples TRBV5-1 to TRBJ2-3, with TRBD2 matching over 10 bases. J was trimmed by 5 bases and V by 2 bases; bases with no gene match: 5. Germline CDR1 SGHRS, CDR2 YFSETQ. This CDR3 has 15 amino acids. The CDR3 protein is CASSLALAGRDTQYF. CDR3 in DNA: TGCGCCAGCAGCTTAGCACTAGCGGGAAGAGATACGCAGTATTTT.

The CDR3 loop is CAISESEGQGYTEQFF. CDR3 DNA: TGTGCCATCAGTGAGTCCGAGGGACAGGGGTATACTGAGCAGTTCTTC. The chain carries TRBV10-3 and TRBJ2-1; 10 bases line up with TRBD1. After removal of 0 bases from V and 9 bases from J, the junction contained 8 bases not matched to a gene. The CDR3 is 16 amino acids. The V gene's germline CDR1 is ENHRY and CDR2 SYGVKD.

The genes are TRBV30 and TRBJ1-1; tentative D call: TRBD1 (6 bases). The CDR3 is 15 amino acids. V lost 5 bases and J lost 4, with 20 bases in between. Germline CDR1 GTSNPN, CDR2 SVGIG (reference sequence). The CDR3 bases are TGTGCCTGGGATTCAACAGGGCGAGGTGGCACTGAAGCTTTCTTT. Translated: CAWDSTGRGGTEAFF. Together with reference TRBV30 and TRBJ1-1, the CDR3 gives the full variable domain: SQTIHQWPATLVQPVGSPLSLECTVEGTSNPNLYWYRQAAGRGLQLLFYSVGIGQISSEVPQNLSASRPQDRQFILSSKKLLLSDSGFYLCAWDSTGRGGTEAFFGQGTRLTVV.

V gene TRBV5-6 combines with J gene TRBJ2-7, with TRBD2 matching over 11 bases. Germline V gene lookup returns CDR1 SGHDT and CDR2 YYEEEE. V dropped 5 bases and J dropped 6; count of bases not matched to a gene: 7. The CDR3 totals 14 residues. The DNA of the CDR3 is TGTGCCAGCAGGTTAGCGGGAGGGCGAGGCGAGCAGTACTTC. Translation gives CASRLAGGRGEQYF.